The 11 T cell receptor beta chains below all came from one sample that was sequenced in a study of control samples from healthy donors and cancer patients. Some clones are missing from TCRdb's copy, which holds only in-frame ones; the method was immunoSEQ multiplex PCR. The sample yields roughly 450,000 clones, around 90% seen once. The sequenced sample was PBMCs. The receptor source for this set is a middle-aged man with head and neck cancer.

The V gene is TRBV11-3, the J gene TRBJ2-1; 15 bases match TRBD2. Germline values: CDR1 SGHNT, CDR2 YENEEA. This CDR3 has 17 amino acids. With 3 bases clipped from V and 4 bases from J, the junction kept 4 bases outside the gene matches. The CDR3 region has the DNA TGTGCCAGCAGCTTGTGGACTAGCGGGAGGGGGTACAATGAGCAGTTCTTC. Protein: CASSLWTSGRGYNEQFF.

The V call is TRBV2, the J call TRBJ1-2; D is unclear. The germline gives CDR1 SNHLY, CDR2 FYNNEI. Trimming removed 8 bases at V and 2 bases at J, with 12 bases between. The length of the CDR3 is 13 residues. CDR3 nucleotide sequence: TGTGCCAGCCATCGATCACGCAACTATGGCTACACCTTC. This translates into CASHRSRNYGYTF.

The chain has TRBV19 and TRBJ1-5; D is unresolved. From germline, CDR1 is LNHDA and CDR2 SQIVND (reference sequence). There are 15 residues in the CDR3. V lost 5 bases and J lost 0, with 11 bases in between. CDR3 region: CASSEWRTSNQPQHF. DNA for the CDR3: TGTGCCAGTAGTGAGTGGCGGACTAGCAATCAGCCCCAGCATTTT.

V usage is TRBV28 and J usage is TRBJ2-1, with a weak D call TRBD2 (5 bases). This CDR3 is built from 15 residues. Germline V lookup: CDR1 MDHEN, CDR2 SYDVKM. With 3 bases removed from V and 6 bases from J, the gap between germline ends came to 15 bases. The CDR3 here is CASSFVGYRGNEQFF. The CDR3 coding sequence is TGTGCCAGCAGTTTTGTAGGGTACCGGGGCAATGAGCAGTTCTTC.

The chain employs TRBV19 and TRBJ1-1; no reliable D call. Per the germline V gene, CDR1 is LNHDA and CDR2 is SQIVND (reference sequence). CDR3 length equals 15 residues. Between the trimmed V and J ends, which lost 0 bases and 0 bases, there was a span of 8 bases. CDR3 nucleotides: TGTGCCAGTAGTATAGATGAGGGTATGAACACTGAAGCTTTCTTT. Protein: CASSIDEGMNTEAFF.

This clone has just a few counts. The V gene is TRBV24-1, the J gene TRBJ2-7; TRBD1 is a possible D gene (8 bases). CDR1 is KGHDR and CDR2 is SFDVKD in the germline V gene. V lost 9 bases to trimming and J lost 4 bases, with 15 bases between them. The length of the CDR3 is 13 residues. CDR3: CATSAGQDYEQYF. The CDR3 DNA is TGTGCCACCTCAGCGGGACAGGATTACGAGCAGTACTTC.

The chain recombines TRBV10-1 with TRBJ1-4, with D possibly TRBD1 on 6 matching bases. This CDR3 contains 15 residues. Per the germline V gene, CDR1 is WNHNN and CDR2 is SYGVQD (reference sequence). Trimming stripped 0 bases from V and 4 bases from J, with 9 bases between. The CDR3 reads CASSESTGINEKLFF. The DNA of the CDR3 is TGCGCCAGCAGTGAGTCCACAGGGATTAATGAAAAACTGTTTTTT.

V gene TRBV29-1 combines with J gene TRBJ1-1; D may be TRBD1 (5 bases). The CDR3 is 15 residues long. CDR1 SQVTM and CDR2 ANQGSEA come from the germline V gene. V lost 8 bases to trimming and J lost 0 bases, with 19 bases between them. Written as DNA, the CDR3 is TGCAGCCCTGTGATCAGGAGGGGTATGAACACTGAAGCTTTCTTT. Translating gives CSPVIRRGMNTEAFF.

The CDR3 sequence is CASRPPTGDLRGLFF. The CDR3 DNA sequence: TGTGCCAGCAGACCCCCGACAGGGGACCTGCGGGGACTGTTTTTT. The rearrangement joins TRBV28 to TRBJ1-4; 8 nucleotides line up with TRBD1. The CDR3 is 15 residues long. CDR1 MDHEN and CDR2 SYDVKM come from the germline V gene. V lost 6 bases and J lost 13; bases outside the gene matches: 16.

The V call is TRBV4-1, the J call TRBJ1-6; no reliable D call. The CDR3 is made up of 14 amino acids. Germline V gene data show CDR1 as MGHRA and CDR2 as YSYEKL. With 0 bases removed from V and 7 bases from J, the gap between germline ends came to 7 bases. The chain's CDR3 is CASSQEAENSPLHF. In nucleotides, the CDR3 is TGCGCCAGCAGCCAAGAGGCGGAGAATTCACCCCTCCACTTT.

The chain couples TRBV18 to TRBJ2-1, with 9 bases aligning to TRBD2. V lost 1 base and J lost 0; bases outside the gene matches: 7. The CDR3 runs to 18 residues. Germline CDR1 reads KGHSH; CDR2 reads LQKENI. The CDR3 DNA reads TGTGCCAGCTCACCACTCAGACTAGCGGCGAGCTCCTACAATGAGCAGTTCTTC. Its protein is CASSPLRLAASSYNEQFF.